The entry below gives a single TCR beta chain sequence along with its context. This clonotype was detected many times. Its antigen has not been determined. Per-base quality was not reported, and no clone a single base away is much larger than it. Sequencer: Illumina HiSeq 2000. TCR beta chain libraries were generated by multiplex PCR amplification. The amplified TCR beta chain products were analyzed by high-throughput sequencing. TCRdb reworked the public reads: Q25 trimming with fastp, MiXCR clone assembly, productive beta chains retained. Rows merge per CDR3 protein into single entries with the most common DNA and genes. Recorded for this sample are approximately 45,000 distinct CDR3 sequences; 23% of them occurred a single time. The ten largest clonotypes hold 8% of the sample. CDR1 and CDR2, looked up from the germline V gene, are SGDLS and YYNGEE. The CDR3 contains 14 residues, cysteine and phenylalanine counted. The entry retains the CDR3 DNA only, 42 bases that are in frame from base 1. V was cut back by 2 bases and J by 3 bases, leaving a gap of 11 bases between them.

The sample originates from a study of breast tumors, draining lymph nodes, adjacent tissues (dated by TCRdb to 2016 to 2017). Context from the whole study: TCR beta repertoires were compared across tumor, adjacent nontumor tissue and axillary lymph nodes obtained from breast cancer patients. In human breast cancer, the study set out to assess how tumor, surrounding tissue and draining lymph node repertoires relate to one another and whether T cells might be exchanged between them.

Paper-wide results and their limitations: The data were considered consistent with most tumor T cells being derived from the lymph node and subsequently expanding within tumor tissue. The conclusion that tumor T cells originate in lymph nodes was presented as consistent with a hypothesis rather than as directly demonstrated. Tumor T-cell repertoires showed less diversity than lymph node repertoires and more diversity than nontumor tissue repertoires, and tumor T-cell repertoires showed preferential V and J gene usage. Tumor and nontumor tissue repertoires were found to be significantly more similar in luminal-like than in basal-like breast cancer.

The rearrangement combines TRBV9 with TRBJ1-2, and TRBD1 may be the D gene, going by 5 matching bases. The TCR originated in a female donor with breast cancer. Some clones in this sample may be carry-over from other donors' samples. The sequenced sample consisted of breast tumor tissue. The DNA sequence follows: TGTGCCAGCAGCGTCAGGGACTCCGACTATGGCTACACCTTC. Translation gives CASSVRDSDYGYTF.